These T cell receptor beta chains were read from a single sample in a study of blood T cell repertoires in COVID-19. The assay was immunoSEQ multiplex PCR, and TCRdb's table has in-frame clones only and misses some. The table includes around 270,000 clones, 80% to 90% detected once. What was sequenced was peripheral blood. These receptors were obtained from a woman in her forties or fifties with acute or convalescent COVID-19. The CDR3 runs from the conserved cysteine through the conserved F or W. A D gene is named only where the DNA matches it firmly. Expanded clones are given a class, and other clones once, few, many or no size at all.

CASNREIERATNEKLFF,TGTGCCAGCAATCGGGAGATCGAAAGGGCAACTAATGAAAAACTGTTTTTT,NA,NA,TRBV2,TRBJ1-4
CASSLSPGLAKDTQYF,TGTGCCAGCAGCTTGAGCCCGGGACTAGCGAAAGATACGCAGTATTTT,NA,TRBD2,TRBV7-2,TRBJ2-3
CASSYYPGTGGTEAFF,TGTGCCAGCAGTTATTACCCCGGGACAGGGGGGACTGAAGCTTTCTTT,NA,TRBD1,TRBV6-5,TRBJ1-1
CASSLERTVNTEAFF,TGTGCCAGCAGCTTGGAGCGGACCGTGAACACTGAAGCTTTCTTT,NA,NA,TRBV5-5,TRBJ1-1
CASAARAETQYF,TGTGCTAGTGCTGCGCGGGCGGAGACCCAGTACTTC,NA,NA,TRBV12-5,TRBJ2-5
CASSYSSAVTQYF,TGTGCCAGCAGTTACTCGTCCGCGGTTACCCAGTACTTC,NA,NA,TRBV6-5,TRBJ2-5
CAWNKNTEAFF,TGTGCCTGGAATAAGAACACTGAAGCTTTCTTT,NA,NA,TRBV30,TRBJ1-1
CASFPRPGNTIYF,TGTGCCAGCTTCCCTAGGCCTGGAAACACCATATATTTT,NA,NA,TRBV12-3/TRBV12-4,TRBJ1-3
CASREDSYNEQFF,TGTGCCAGCCGGGAGGACTCCTACAATGAGCAGTTCTTC,NA,TRBD2,TRBV6-5,TRBJ2-1
CASSRGYTGELFF,TGTGCCAGCAGTAGAGGGTACACCGGGGAGCTGTTTTTT,few,NA,TRBV28,TRBJ2-2
CASRYLPGYDGYTF,TGTGCCAGTAGATACCTCCCCGGTTACGATGGCTACACCTTC,NA,NA,TRBV19,TRBJ1-2
CASSRTGDNEKLFF,TGCGCCAGCAGCAGGACTGGCGATAATGAAAAACTGTTTTTT,NA,NA,TRBV5-1,TRBJ1-4
CASSLELALSYEQYF,TGCGCCAGCAGCTTGGAACTAGCGCTCTCCTACGAGCAGTACTTC,NA,TRBD2,TRBV5-1,TRBJ2-7
CASSQDAGGPYEQYF,TGTGCCAGCAGCCAAGATGCAGGGGGGCCCTACGAGCAGTACTTC,NA,NA,TRBV4-2,TRBJ2-7
CASSLGLAGPPYEQYF,TGTGCCAGCAGCTTAGGACTAGCGGGGCCCCCCTACGAGCAGTACTTC,NA,TRBD2,TRBV7-2,TRBJ2-7
CASSLVLAGGGNTQYF,TGTGCCAGCAGCTTGGTACTAGCGGGAGGGGGGAATACGCAGTATTTT,once,TRBD2,TRBV5-4,TRBJ2-3
CASSPEDRGQTPQPQHF,TGTGCCAGCAGCCCAGAGGACAGGGGGCAGACCCCTCAGCCCCAGCATTTT,NA,TRBD1,TRBV7-4,TRBJ1-5
CATSDHDRSPAGETQYF,TGTGCCACCAGTGATCATGACAGGAGCCCAGCGGGGGAGACCCAGTACTTC,NA,NA,TRBV24-1,TRBJ2-5
CASSLAASGASYNEQFF,TGCGCCAGCAGCTTGGCGGCTAGCGGGGCCTCCTACAATGAGCAGTTCTTC,NA,TRBD2,TRBV5-1,TRBJ2-1
CASSEGWVGSVGEQYF,TGTGCCAGCAGCGAGGGATGGGTCGGGAGCGTTGGCGAGCAGTACTTC,NA,NA,TRBV9,TRBJ2-7
CASSHRPGLAGVTGELFF,TGTGCCAGCAGTCACCGACCGGGACTAGCGGGAGTTACCGGGGAGCTGTTTTTT,NA,TRBD2,TRBV7-6,TRBJ2-2
CSASQGGFSYNEQFF,TGCAGTGCTAGTCAAGGGGGCTTTTCCTACAATGAGCAGTTCTTC,NA,TRBD1,TRBV20-1,TRBJ2-1
CASSLFLDTQYF,TGTGCCAGCAGCTTATTTCTAGATACGCAGTATTTT,NA,NA,TRBV7-2,TRBJ2-3
CASSVAGPALEEQFF,TGTGCCAGCAGTGTAGCGGGACCCGCATTAGAGGAGCAGTTCTTC,few,TRBD2,TRBV27,TRBJ2-1
CASSEGRQVGLETQYF,TGTGCCAGCAGCGAAGGGAGACAGGTGGGGTTGGAGACCCAGTACTTC,NA,NA,TRBV7-8,TRBJ2-5
CATSDMRGTGRTGELFF,TGTGCCACCAGTGACATGAGGGGGACAGGGCGCACCGGGGAGCTGTTTTTT,NA,TRBD1,TRBV24-1,TRBJ2-2
CASSQQGVDYGYTF,TGTGCCAGCAGTCAACAGGGGGTCGACTATGGCTACACCTTC,NA,TRBD1,TRBV5-4,TRBJ1-2
CASSERPTRGQGTDTQYF,TGTGCCAGCAGTGAGCGGCCCACTCGGGGACAGGGCACAGATACGCAGTATTTT,NA,TRBD1,TRBV25-1,TRBJ2-3
CASSYSAWGDEQFF,TGTGCCAGCAGTTACTCGGCCTGGGGCGATGAGCAGTTCTTC,NA,NA,TRBV6-5,TRBJ2-1
CAGEGQGGGKLFF,TGTGCCGGGGAAGGACAGGGAGGAGGAAAACTGTTTTTT,once,TRBD1,TRBV2,TRBJ1-4
CASRRTANTGELFF,TGTGCCAGCAGGCGGACAGCGAACACCGGGGAGCTGTTTTTT,once,NA,TRBV7-2,TRBJ2-2
CASSSTSDYTGELFF,TGTGCCAGCAGCTCAACTAGCGATTACACCGGGGAGCTGTTTTTT,NA,TRBD2,TRBV7-3,TRBJ2-2
CSASSMDLDGYTF,TGCAGTGCCAGTAGCATGGACTTGGATGGCTACACCTTC,NA,NA,TRBV20-1,TRBJ1-2
CASSSSSGSKNEQFF,TGTGCCAGTAGTAGTAGTAGCGGGAGTAAGAATGAGCAGTTCTTC,NA,TRBD2,TRBV19,TRBJ2-1
CATSEGSSNQPQHF,TGTGCCACCAGTGAAGGGAGTAGCAATCAGCCCCAGCATTTT,NA,NA,TRBV24-1,TRBJ1-5
CASGLYGSYEQYF,TGTGCTAGTGGTTTGTACGGCTCCTACGAGCAGTACTTC,NA,NA,TRBV12-5,TRBJ2-7
CASSPSQGRSGANVLTF,TGTGCCAGCAGCCCGTCACAGGGCCGCTCTGGGGCCAACGTCCTGACTTTC,NA,NA,TRBV7-9,TRBJ2-6
CASSLYSGRAGRETQYF,TGCGCCAGCAGCTTGTATAGCGGGAGGGCGGGGCGAGAGACCCAGTACTTC,NA,TRBD2,TRBV5-1,TRBJ2-5
CASSLGLAGFTDTQYF,TGCGCCAGCAGCCTGGGACTAGCGGGGTTCACAGATACGCAGTATTTT,NA,TRBD2,TRBV5-1,TRBJ2-3
CASSGQFGEQFF,TGTGCCAGTAGTGGACAGTTTGGCGAGCAGTTCTTC,NA,NA,TRBV19,TRBJ2-1
CASHRGTGFKNYGYTF,TGTGCCAGCCATCGCGGGACAGGGTTTAAAAACTATGGCTACACCTTC,NA,TRBD1,TRBV9,TRBJ1-2
CASSPPLAGSSYEQYF,TGTGCCAGCAGCCCCCCCCTAGCGGGTAGCTCCTACGAGCAGTACTTC,NA,TRBD2,TRBV11-2,TRBJ2-7
CATSFGSGTRIIHEQFF,TGTGCCACCAGCTTCGGCTCCGGGACTAGGATAATCCATGAGCAGTTCTTC,NA,TRBD2,TRBV24-1,TRBJ2-1
CASSQERGGRNSPLHF,TGCGCCAGCAGCCAAGAGCGGGGGGGGCGGAATTCACCCCTCCACTTT,NA,NA,TRBV4-3,TRBJ1-6
CASSSAGGFNEQFF,TGTGCCAGCAGCTCCGCCGGGGGGTTCAATGAGCAGTTCTTC,NA,TRBD2,TRBV11-2,TRBJ2-1
CASRQGSSYEQYF,TGTGCCAGTCGACAGGGCTCCTCCTACGAGCAGTACTTC,NA,TRBD1,TRBV27,TRBJ2-7
CASSLYGLAGTDTQYF,TGTGCCAGCAGTTTATACGGACTAGCTGGCACAGATACGCAGTATTTT,NA,TRBD2,TRBV28,TRBJ2-3
CATSSTTGGRETQYF,TGTGCCACCAGCAGCACGACAGGCGGCCGGGAGACCCAGTACTTC,NA,NA,TRBV15,TRBJ2-5
CSATGQFTYEQYF,TGCAGCGCCACGGGACAGTTTACCTACGAGCAGTACTTC,NA,TRBD1,TRBV29-1,TRBJ2-7